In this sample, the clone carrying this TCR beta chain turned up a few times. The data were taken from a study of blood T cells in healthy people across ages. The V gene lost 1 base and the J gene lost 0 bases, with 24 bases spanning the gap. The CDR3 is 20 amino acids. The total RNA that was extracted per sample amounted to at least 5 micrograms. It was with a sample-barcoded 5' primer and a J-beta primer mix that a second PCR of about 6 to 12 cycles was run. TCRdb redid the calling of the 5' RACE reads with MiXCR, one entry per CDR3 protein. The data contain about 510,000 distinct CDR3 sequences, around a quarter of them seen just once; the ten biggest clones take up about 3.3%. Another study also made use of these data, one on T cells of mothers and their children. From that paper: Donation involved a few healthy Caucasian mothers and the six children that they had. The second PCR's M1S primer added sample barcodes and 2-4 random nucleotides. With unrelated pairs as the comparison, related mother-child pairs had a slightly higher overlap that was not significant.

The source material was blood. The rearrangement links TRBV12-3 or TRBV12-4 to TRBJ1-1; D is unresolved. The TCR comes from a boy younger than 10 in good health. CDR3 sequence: CASSLEAFPPFFLMNTEAFF. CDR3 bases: TGTGCCAGCAGTTTAGAGGCCTTCCCACCCTTTTTCCTAATGAACACTGAAGCTTTCTTT.